This entry describes one T cell receptor (beta chain). What it recognizes is unknown. In the PCR, 60 Vbeta and 13 Jbeta primers were used. Sequencing was performed with immunoSEQ multiplex PCR; in TCRdb, only in-frame clones are kept and a portion is missing. The sample has 100,000 to 150,000 clones, around 77% seen once; the top ten hold approximately 4.2%. This entry comes from a study of cytomegalovirus exposure and HLA in healthy donors. Points from the study as a whole: In a later analysis, HLA-C alleles had the fewest associated TCRs, DRB1 alleles the most. When a later analysis was performed, an Asian-associated ancestry cluster reportedly had fewer N-insertions than the roughly 640-donor mean.

The sequenced sample consisted of PBMCs. The sequence derives from a male donor in good health and CMV-seropositive.

DNA for the CDR3: TGTGCCAGACGGGACAGGTGGGGGGTTGAGGCTTTCTTT. It encodes CARRDRWGVEAFF. The rearrangement links TRBV2 to TRBJ1-1; TRBD1 aligns across 8 bases. V lost 9 bases, J lost 11 bases, and 14 bases stayed unmatched. Germline CDR1 and CDR2: SNHLY and FYNNEI. This CDR3 comprises 13 residues.